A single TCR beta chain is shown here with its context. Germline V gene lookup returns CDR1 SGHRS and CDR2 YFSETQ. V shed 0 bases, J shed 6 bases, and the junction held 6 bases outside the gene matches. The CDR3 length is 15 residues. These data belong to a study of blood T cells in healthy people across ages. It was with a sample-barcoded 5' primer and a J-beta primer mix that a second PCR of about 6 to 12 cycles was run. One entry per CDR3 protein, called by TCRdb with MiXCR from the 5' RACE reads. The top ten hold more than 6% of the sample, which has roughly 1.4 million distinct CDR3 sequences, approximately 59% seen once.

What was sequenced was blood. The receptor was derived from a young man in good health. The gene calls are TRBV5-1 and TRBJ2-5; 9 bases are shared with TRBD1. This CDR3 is CASSLAVGQGKTQYF. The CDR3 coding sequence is TGCGCCAGCAGCTTGGCTGTGGGACAGGGAAAGACCCAGTACTTC.